This record looks at one TCR beta chain sequence and its context. Unique molecular identifiers were in the cDNA, with template-switch universal primer binding. TCRdb processed the 5' RACE reads anew with MiXCR; each CDR3 protein has one entry. Of hundreds of thousands of distinct CDR3 sequences in the sample, approximately 20% were seen once. The CDR3 loop spans 15 amino acids. Trimming pared 6 bases from V and 0 bases from J, leaving 9 bases between. Donors were all healthy Caucasians. The data belong to a study of identical twins. The data were also submitted as part of a second study, on yellow fever vaccine responses in identical twins.

The TCR sequence derives from a woman between 18 and 29 years old in good health. The chain combines TRBV12-3 or TRBV12-4 with TRBJ1-6; maybe TRBD1 (6 bases). The sequenced sample consisted of CD4+ T cells sorted from blood. CDR3 sequence: CASRQGSSYNSPLHF. In DNA form, the CDR3 reads TGTGCCAGCAGACAGGGAAGCTCCTATAATTCACCCCTCCACTTT.